These T cell receptor beta chains were read from a single sample in a study of response to subunit inactivated influenza vaccine. MiXCR was run by TCRdb on the RT-PCR reads, yielding one entry per CDR3 protein. The table records roughly 540,000 distinct CDR3 sequences, under 30% of them present only once. These same data were also listed under a study on T cells expressing NK-cell markers.

Sequenced material: CD4+ T cells sorted from PBMCs, taken about 11 days after vaccination. The receptors originated from a middle-aged man who received an inactivated influenza vaccine. CDR3s include the opening cysteine and the closing phenylalanine or tryptophan. Size values are once, few and many counts, or a class for expanded clones, and some rows have none.

clone size: NA; J gene: TRBJ2-1; V gene: TRBV12-3/TRBV12-4; CDR3 protein: CASKAKGARGNEQFF
clone size: few; J gene: TRBJ2-4; V gene: TRBV6-2/TRBV6-3; CDR3 protein: CASSDGRLGYDKNIQYF
clone size: NA; J gene: TRBJ2-7; V gene: TRBV7-9; CDR3 protein: CASSLAGREGEQYF
clone size: NA; J gene: TRBJ2-7; V gene: TRBV6-2/TRBV6-3; CDR3 protein: CASSSGTGRFNDEQYF
clone size: once; J gene: TRBJ2-1; V gene: TRBV20-1; CDR3 protein: CSARDPTYNEQFF
clone size: once; J gene: TRBJ1-1; V gene: TRBV9; CDR3 protein: CASSAKVAPLTEAFF
clone size: NA; J gene: TRBJ2-1; V gene: TRBV10-3; CDR3 protein: CATRGGGINEQFF
clone size: NA; J gene: TRBJ2-5; V gene: TRBV10-3; CDR3 protein: CAISPTSGSLETQYF
clone size: few; J gene: TRBJ2-7; V gene: TRBV4-1; CDR3 protein: CASSQGFLVGEQYF
clone size: NA; J gene: TRBJ1-2; V gene: TRBV5-1; CDR3 protein: CASSLRPDRGTYGYTF
clone size: few; J gene: TRBJ2-7; V gene: TRBV27; CDR3 protein: CASSLLAGNSYEQYF
clone size: NA; J gene: TRBJ2-7; V gene: TRBV5-1; CDR3 protein: CVSSLELAMPREQYF
clone size: NA; J gene: TRBJ1-4; V gene: TRBV10-3; CDR3 protein: CAISEIPGTGTEKLFF
clone size: few; J gene: TRBJ2-7; V gene: TRBV2; CDR3 protein: CASSTPGLAVDEQYF
clone size: many; J gene: TRBJ1-1; V gene: TRBV12-3/TRBV12-4; CDR3 protein: CASSRSNRNTEAFF
clone size: NA; J gene: TRBJ2-3; V gene: TRBV4-1; CDR3 protein: CASSQYFGDTQYF
clone size: NA; J gene: TRBJ1-3; V gene: TRBV7-9; CDR3 protein: CASSLRKGNTIYF
clone size: NA; J gene: TRBJ2-5; V gene: TRBV20-1; CDR3 protein: CSASAGDEETQYF
clone size: few; J gene: TRBJ1-1; V gene: TRBV5-1; CDR3 protein: CASSLGLQMNTEAFF
clone size: NA; J gene: TRBJ2-3; V gene: TRBV11-2; CDR3 protein: CASHSTATQYF
clone size: few; J gene: TRBJ1-5; V gene: TRBV12-3/TRBV12-4; CDR3 protein: CASSPRTGASNQPQHF
clone size: few; J gene: TRBJ2-1; V gene: TRBV5-6; CDR3 protein: CASSWTSGDRFF
clone size: NA; J gene: TRBJ1-2; V gene: TRBV28; CDR3 protein: CYSGQGTYGYTF
clone size: few; J gene: TRBJ2-7; V gene: TRBV25-1; CDR3 protein: CASTRQGGYEQYF
clone size: NA; J gene: TRBJ2-1; V gene: TRBV12-3/TRBV12-4; CDR3 protein: CASSLESQGGYNEQFF
clone size: few; J gene: TRBJ1-3; V gene: TRBV6-2/TRBV6-3; CDR3 protein: CASWAISGNTIYF
clone size: NA; J gene: TRBJ1-6; V gene: TRBV28; CDR3 protein: CASSRAGGRPLHF
clone size: few; J gene: TRBJ2-5; V gene: TRBV7-9; CDR3 protein: CASSFGVWAQYF
clone size: few; J gene: TRBJ1-6; V gene: TRBV28; CDR3 protein: CASSPHEQSTYNSPLHF
clone size: many; J gene: TRBJ2-7; V gene: TRBV10-3; CDR3 protein: CAISERLAGGYEQYF
clone size: many; J gene: TRBJ1-4; V gene: TRBV11-2; CDR3 protein: CASSTLRTASNEKLFF
clone size: few; J gene: TRBJ1-1; V gene: TRBV12-3/TRBV12-4; CDR3 protein: CASSLSRGRAFF
clone size: NA; J gene: TRBJ2-7; V gene: TRBV11-3; CDR3 protein: CASSLGQGSRYEQYF
clone size: medium-sized; J gene: TRBJ2-2; V gene: TRBV7-7; CDR3 protein: CASSSREAGELFF